This TCR beta chain originates from a study of CD8 T cells in ankylosing spondylitis. CDR1 is SGHAT, CDR2 FQNNGV, per germline. The CDR3 is 15 amino acids. V shed 4 bases, J shed 4 bases, and the junction held 9 bases outside the gene matches. Quantitative 5'-RACE with molecular barcodes produced the TCR beta libraries. Using its own MiXCR run on the 5' RACE reads, TCRdb lists one record per CDR3 protein. The sample contains nearly 350,000 distinct CDR3 sequences, about 15% of which appear only once. The sequence derives from a male donor with ankylosing spondylitis or in good health (not recorded which). The sample comprised blood, either unsorted or a sorted T cell fraction (not recorded which). The chain couples TRBV11-2 to TRBJ2-5; TRBD1 agrees at 7 bases. The CDR3 here is CASSYGTVILETQYF. DNA for the CDR3: TGTGCCAGCAGCTACGGGACAGTGATCCTAGAGACCCAGTACTTC. Full variable domain (rest looked up from reference TRBV11-2 and TRBJ2-5): EAGVAQSPRYKIIEKRQSVAFWCNPISGHATLYWYQQILGQGPKLLIQFQNNGVVDDSQLPKDRFSAERLKGVDSTLKIQPAKLEDSAVYLCASSYGTVILETQYFGPGTRLLVL.